Listed here are 24 T cell receptor beta chains from one sample, sequenced in a study of graft-versus-host responses after intestinal transplantation. These receptors have no identified antigens. The repertoire was sequenced with immunoSEQ multiplex PCR; TCRdb's copy has only in-frame clones and lacks some. Among tens of thousands of clones listed, 75% to 95% were seen once. The sample was unstimulated CD4+ T cells sorted from spleen or lymph node cells, taken before intestinal transplant. Every receptor here comes from a human donor who received an intestinal transplant.

This sequence joins TRBV15 and TRBJ1-2, with TRBD1 as a possible D gene (5 bases). The CDR3 runs to 15 residues. Trimming cost V 3 bases and J 9 bases, with 20 bases left between them. Germline CDR1 LNHNV, CDR2 YYDKDF (reference sequence). The DNA for the CDR3 is TGTGCCACCAGCAGGGAAGGGACGGGAGGCCCGAGCTACACCTTC. This encodes CATSREGTGGPSYTF.

The CDR3: CASSQDGSLAYNEQFF. In DNA form, the CDR3 reads TGCGCCAGCAGCCAAGACGGTTCATTAGCGTACAATGAGCAGTTCTTC. The chain couples TRBV4-3 to TRBJ2-1, with D possibly being TRBD2 (5 bases). The CDR3 loop spans 16 amino acids. CDR1 and CDR2 from the germline V gene are LGHNA and YSLEER. Trimming took 0 bases from V and 4 from J, leaving 13 bases between them.

This clone appeared a single time. The chain recombines TRBV11-2 with TRBJ2-7; a possible D gene is TRBD2 (6 bases). Germline V gives CDR1 SGHAT, CDR2 FQNNGV. CDR3 length: 15 residues. Trimming shortened V by 4 bases and J by 3 bases, and 16 bases separated the two germline ends. The CDR3 DNA follows: TGTGCCAGCAGCTCCGGCTATGGGACTTACTACGAGCAGTACTTC. Residues: CASSSGYGTYYEQYF.

V is TRBV7-9 and J is TRBJ1-1, with unresolved D. V shed 5 bases and J shed 1 base, with 14 bases lying between them. The germline V gene has CDR1 SEHNR and CDR2 FQNEAQ (reference sequence). This CDR3 is 15 amino acids long. The CDR3 region is CASSPISFGNTEAFF. Written as DNA, the CDR3 is TGTGCCAGCAGCCCTATTTCGTTTGGGAACACTGAAGCTTTCTTT.

The chain is built from TRBV25-1 and TRBJ1-2; TRBD1 is a possible D gene (6 bases). The CDR3 is 17 residues long. Germline CDR1 reads MGHDK; CDR2 reads SYGVNS. The germline V and J ends were trimmed by 9 bases and 0 bases, with 23 bases remaining between them. CDR3 sequence reads: CARHRTIPRDTNYGYTF. The CDR3 nucleotides read TGTGCCAGACACCGTACTATACCCCGGGACACTAACTATGGCTACACCTTC.

The rearrangement uses TRBV19 and TRBJ1-6; no clear D gene. CDR1 and CDR2 from the germline V gene are LNHDA and SQIVND (reference sequence). This CDR3 region has 14 residues. Deletions cut 5 bases from V and 8 bases from J, with 13 bases between. The CDR3 region is CASSGGFLDSPLHF. The CDR3 DNA reads TGTGCCAGTAGTGGAGGCTTCCTTGATTCACCCCTCCACTTT.

V is TRBV6-1 and J is TRBJ2-7, with 7 positions matching TRBD1. Trimming removed 6 bases from V and 0 bases from J; junction bases left unmatched: 8. The CDR3 is 15 residues long. Germline V lookup: CDR1 MNHNS, CDR2 SASEGT. CDR3 amino acids: CASREPWDSSYEQYF. The CDR3 DNA reads TGTGCCAGCAGGGAACCATGGGACAGCTCCTACGAGCAGTACTTC.

This chain links TRBV4-3 with TRBJ2-3; TRBD1 is a possible D gene (6 bases). Trimming took off 0 bases at V and 2 bases at J, with 15 bases between the two ends. Germline CDR1 is LGHNA and CDR2 is YSLEER. This CDR3 is built from 17 residues. CDR3 bases: TGCGCCAGCAGCCAAGATAGGGGGTCGTATCTCACAGATACGCAGTATTTT. Protein sequence: CASSQDRGSYLTDTQYF.

The chain links TRBV6-5 to TRBJ1-6, with TRBD1 as a possible D gene (5 bases). Trimming took 2 bases from V and 10 from J, leaving 12 bases between them. Germline loops: CDR1 MNHEY, CDR2 SVGAGI. The length of the CDR3 is 14 residues. CDR3: CASSYLVGGSPLHF. The CDR3 bases are TGTGCCAGCAGTTACCTGGTGGGGGGATCACCCCTCCACTTT.

As concerns this clone: One junction end does not reproduce the germline sequence, and a read error may be involved. V gene TRBV10-2 combines with J gene TRBJ2-1; weak D call: TRBD2 (6 bases). The V gene's germline CDR1 is WSHSY and CDR2 SAAADI. This CDR3 has 12 residues. CDR3 DNA: TGCGCCAGCAGTGAGTCACCGGGACTCAGTGTCTTC. This sequence encodes CASSESPGLSVF.

This chain links TRBV2 with TRBJ1-6, with D unclear. The CDR3 loop spans 16 amino acids. Trimming stripped 2 bases from V and 7 bases from J, with 15 bases between. Germline assignment: CDR1 SNHLY and CDR2 FYNNEI. CDR3 loop: CASSELSGQFNSPLHF. The CDR3 nucleotides are TGTGCCAGCAGTGAATTGTCTGGGCAGTTCAATTCACCCCTCCACTTT.

CDR3: CASSDRTGGDYGYTF. Written as DNA, the CDR3 is TGTGCCAGTAGTGATCGGACAGGGGGGGACTATGGCTACACCTTC. The chain carries TRBV19 and TRBJ1-2; 10 nucleotides match TRBD1. The CDR3 contains 15 residues. Germline loops: CDR1 LNHDA, CDR2 SQIVND (reference sequence). Losses at the gene ends were 5 bases for V and 3 bases for J; bases not matched to a gene: 6.

The chain combines TRBV9 with TRBJ2-1, with a weak D call TRBD1 (6 bases). The V gene's germline CDR1 is SGDLS and CDR2 YYNGEE. V was clipped by 2 bases and J by 7 bases, with 10 bases between them. This CDR3 is 13 amino acids long. CDR3 region: CASSVGAGNEQFF. The CDR3 DNA reads as TGTGCCAGCAGCGTGGGGGCTGGGAATGAGCAGTTCTTC.

This chain uses TRBV10-3 with TRBJ1-2; the match to TRBD1 covers 10 bases. CDR1 is ENHRY and CDR2 is SYGVKD in the germline V gene. The CDR3 has 14 residues. J lost 6 bases, V lost 10 bases, and 11 bases had no gene match. CDR3 amino acids: CATKDDRGHNGYTF. CDR3 bases: TGTGCCACCAAAGACGACAGGGGGCATAATGGCTACACCTTC.

The rearrangement links TRBV5-1 to TRBJ2-2; 8 bases fit TRBD1. The CDR3 is made up of 15 amino acids. Germline CDR1 reads SGHRS; CDR2 reads YFSETQ. V shed 4 bases, J shed 1 base, and the junction held 3 bases outside the gene matches. The CDR3 spells CASSPGQGNTGELFF. The DNA of the CDR3 is TGCGCCAGCAGCCCCGGACAGGGGAACACCGGGGAGCTGTTTTTT.

This sequence joins TRBV7-2 and TRBJ2-3; no clear D. This CDR3 is built from 14 residues. CDR1 SGHTA and CDR2 FQGNSA come from the germline V gene. V lost 5 bases, J lost 0 bases, and 9 bases lay in between. CDR3 loop: CASSPDLSTDTQYF. As DNA, the CDR3 is TGTGCCAGCAGCCCCGACTTAAGCACAGATACGCAGTATTTT.

The chain has TRBV6-6 and TRBJ1-2; D ambiguous. The CDR3 sequence is 15 residues long. Germline V CDR1 and CDR2: MNHNY, SVGAGI (reference sequence). Trimming took 2 bases from V and 0 from J, leaving 10 bases between them. CDR3 DNA: TGTGCCAGCAGTTACGCGGGGTTAGCTAACTATGGCTACACCTTC. This codes for CASSYAGLANYGYTF.

The genes are TRBV5-1 and TRBJ2-7; a possible D gene is TRBD2 (5 bases). CDR3 length: 13 residues. The V and J ends lost 4 bases and 4 bases respectively, with 12 bases between them. Germline lookup yields CDR1 SGHRS and CDR2 YFSETQ. The CDR3 here is CASSRNGEYEQYF. CDR3 DNA: TGCGCCAGCAGCCGGAACGGGGAATACGAGCAGTACTTC.

V gene TRBV18 combines with J gene TRBJ1-5, with D possibly TRBD1 on 6 matching bases. The CDR3 is 16 amino acids. Deletions cut 3 bases from V and 0 bases from J, with 12 bases between. CDR1 KGHSH and CDR2 LQKENI come from the germline V gene. CDR3 DNA sequence: TGTGCCAGCTCACCTTCGGGACAATATAGCAATCAGCCCCAGCATTTT. It codes for CASSPSGQYSNQPQHF. The variable domain in full, completed from reference TRBV18 and TRBJ1-5, reads NAGVMQNPRHLVRRRGQEARLRCSPMKGHSHVYWYRQLPEEGLKFMVYLQKENIIDESGMPKERFSAEFPKEGPSILRIQQVVRGDSAAYFCASSPSGQYSNQPQHFGDGTRLSIL.

The chain carries TRBV30 and TRBJ1-4, with TRBD1 identical over 8 bases. J gave up 3 bases and V 3 bases, and 3 bases lay outside the gene matches. The germline CDR1 and CDR2 sequences are GTSNPN and SVGIG (reference sequence). This CDR3 spans 14 amino acids. This CDR3 reads CAWSRTGPNEKLFF. The DNA for the CDR3 is TGTGCCTGGAGCAGGACAGGGCCTAATGAAAAACTGTTTTTT.

This chain joins TRBV5-5 and TRBJ1-3; weak D call: TRBD1 (5 bases). The V gene lost 7 bases and the J gene lost 3 bases, with 11 bases spanning the gap. CDR3 length equals 13 residues. The V gene's germline CDR1 is SGHKS and CDR2 YYEKEE (reference sequence). CDR3 nucleotide sequence: TGTGCCAGCCGCGGGGGGGTTGGAAACACCATATATTTT. Its protein product is CASRGGVGNTIYF.

The V gene is TRBV5-4, the J gene TRBJ2-1; 12 bases line up with TRBD2. Unmatched junction bases numbered 7, after V lost 4 bases and J lost 5 bases. Germline V lookup: CDR1 SGHNT, CDR2 YYREEE (reference sequence). The CDR3 sequence is 16 residues long. This chain's CDR3 is CASSPARLAGDNEQFF. DNA for the CDR3: TGTGCCAGCAGCCCCGCCCGACTAGCGGGGGACAATGAGCAGTTCTTC.

V and J are TRBV7-9 and TRBJ2-1; no firm D call. Germline V gene sequence: CDR1 SEHNR, CDR2 FQNEAQ (reference sequence). The ends were cut back, 1 base at V and 4 bases at J, with 11 bases in the middle. The CDR3 spans 15 residues. CDR3 region: CASSLGTTPYNEQFF. CDR3 DNA sequence: TGTGCCAGCAGCTTAGGAACTACCCCTTACAATGAGCAGTTCTTC.

The sample holds a few counts of this clone. The chain links TRBV10-1 to TRBJ2-3; D possibly corresponds to TRBD2 (6 bases). V lost 4 bases, J lost 14 bases, and 19 bases lay in between. Germline V CDR1 and CDR2: WNHNN, SYGVQD (reference sequence). This CDR3 has 13 amino acids. CDR3 in amino acids: CASSAVRDSTPYF. The CDR3 nucleotides read TGCGCCAGCAGTGCAGTCCGGGACTCAACTCCGTATTTT.